This is a list of T cell receptor beta chains from one sample in a study of blood T cell repertoires in COVID-19. Measured with immunoSEQ multiplex PCR; TCRdb has only the in-frame clones, and not every one. Of approximately 150,000 clones in the sample, roughly 89% were seen once. Input material: peripheral blood. The receptors shown here come from a man aged 25-45 years with COVID-19, enrolled during active disease. CDR3s include the opening cysteine and the closing phenylalanine or tryptophan. D genes are given only for firm matches. Clone size is shown for a subset of rows, as once, few, many or a class of expanded clone.

NA	TRBV7-2	NA	TRBJ2-3	TGTGCCAGCAGAGCCCCGGGACACCGCACAGATACGCAGTATTTT	CASRAPGHRTDTQYF
NA	TRBV29-1	TRBD2	TRBJ2-1	TGCAGCGTTGCCGGACTAGCGGGAGAATCCTACAATGAGCAGTTCTTC	CSVAGLAGESYNEQFF
NA	TRBV27	NA	TRBJ2-5	TGTGCCAGCAGTCCCCAGTTGGGCCGGGGGACCCAGTACTTC	CASSPQLGRGTQYF
once	TRBV30	NA	TRBJ1-3	TGTGCCTGGGATCAGGACTCTGGAAACACCATATATTTT	CAWDQDSGNTIYF
NA	TRBV11-2	NA	TRBJ2-7	TGTGCCAGCAGCTCCATACCGGTTGGCGAGCAGTACTTC	CASSSIPVGEQYF
NA	TRBV7-7	TRBD2	TRBJ2-3	TGTGCTAGCAGCTTAGGCACTAGCGGAAGCACAGATACGCAGTATTTT	CASSLGTSGSTDTQYF
NA	TRBV10-3	NA	TRBJ2-3	TGTGCCATCAGGGGCGGGGAAGATACGCAGTATTTT	CAIRGGEDTQYF
NA	TRBV30	NA	TRBJ1-2	TGTGCCTCAATATTAACAGGGCTCGGCGAGGGCTACACCTTC	CASILTGLGEGYTF
NA	TRBV5-6	NA	TRBJ1-5	TGTGCCAGCAGCTCAGCTGCGGGGATCAATCAGCCCCAGCATTTT	CASSSAAGINQPQHF
NA	TRBV18	TRBD2	TRBJ2-5	TGTGCCAGCTCACCACCGCTAAGTGGACTAGCGCCCCCGGGGACCCAGTACTTC	CASSPPLSGLAPPGTQYF
NA	TRBV10-1	TRBD2	TRBJ2-1	TGCGCCAGTGGGGGACTTAGCGGGAGTACTGAGCAGTTCTTC	CASGGLSGSTEQFF
NA	TRBV28	TRBD1	TRBJ2-7	TGTGCCAGCAGTACCCCTACAGGGGGATACTACGAGCAGTACTTC	CASSTPTGGYYEQYF
NA	TRBV9	TRBD1	TRBJ1-3	TGTGCCAGCAGCGATGACAGGGGAGGAAACACCATATATTTT	CASSDDRGGNTIYF
NA	TRBV2	TRBD2	TRBJ2-3	TGTGCCAGCAAGGTTCTAGCGGGAGTGACTAGCACAGATACGCAGTATTTT	CASKVLAGVTSTDTQYF
NA	TRBV4-3	NA	TRBJ1-5	TGCGCCAGCAGCCCCGCGGCAGTACGGAATCAGCCCCAGCATTTT	CASSPAAVRNQPQHF
NA	TRBV28	TRBD1	TRBJ2-7	TGTGCCAGCAGTTTATACCTACAGGGGGACGAGCAGTACTTC	CASSLYLQGDEQYF
NA	TRBV28	NA	TRBJ1-1	TGTGCCAGCAGTCCCCGTGGAGTTATGAACACTGAAGCTTTCTTT	CASSPRGVMNTEAFF
NA	TRBV11-2	TRBD2	TRBJ2-1	TGTGCCAGCAGCTTAATCCTAGCGGAAATCAATGAGCAGTTCTTC	CASSLILAEINEQFF
NA	TRBV28	NA	TRBJ1-2	TGTGCCATTTACAGGGCGGGGGCAACCAACTATGGCTACACCTTC	CAIYRAGATNYGYTF
NA	TRBV4-1	TRBD2	TRBJ2-3	TGCGCCAGCAGCCAAGAGCGACTAGCGGGCCACGGGGATACGCAGTATTTT	CASSQERLAGHGDTQYF
NA	TRBV29-1	NA	TRBJ2-1	TGCAGCGTTGAAGATCCAGCAGGGAGGAATGAGCAGTTCTTC	CSVEDPAGRNEQFF
NA	TRBV12-3/TRBV12-4	NA	TRBJ1-5	TGTGCCAGCAGCTCCGGACTATTGGAGCCCCAGCATTTT	CASSSGLLEPQHF
NA	TRBV28	TRBD2	TRBJ2-1	TGTGCCAGCAGTTTAGGCGGGAGCGTCAATGAGCAGTTCTTC	CASSLGGSVNEQFF
few	TRBV3-1/TRBV3-2	TRBD2	TRBJ2-3	TGTGCCAGCAGCCACTTAGGACTAGCGGGCACAGATACGCAGTATTTT	CASSHLGLAGTDTQYF
NA	TRBV3-1/TRBV3-2	NA	TRBJ2-3	TGTGCCAGCAGCCCAGAGGTGGGCCCTAGCACAGATACGCAGTATTTT	CASSPEVGPSTDTQYF
few	TRBV15	NA	TRBJ2-5	TGTGCCACCAGCAGAGTTGGGGCCGGAGAGACCCAGTACTTC	CATSRVGAGETQYF
NA	TRBV5-4	TRBD2	TRBJ2-2	TGTGCCAGCAGCTACGGACTAGCGGGAAGAACCGGGGAGCTGTTTTTT	CASSYGLAGRTGELFF